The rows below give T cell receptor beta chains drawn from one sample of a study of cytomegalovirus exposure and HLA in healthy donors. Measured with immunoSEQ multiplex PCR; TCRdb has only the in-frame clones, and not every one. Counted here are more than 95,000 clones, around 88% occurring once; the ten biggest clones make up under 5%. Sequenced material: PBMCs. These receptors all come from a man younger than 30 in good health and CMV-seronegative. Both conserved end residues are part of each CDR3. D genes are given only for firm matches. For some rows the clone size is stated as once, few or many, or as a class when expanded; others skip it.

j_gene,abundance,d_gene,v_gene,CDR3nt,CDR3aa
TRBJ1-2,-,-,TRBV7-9,TGTGCCAGCAGCCCTCGGGGAACGGGCGGCTACACCTTC,CASSPRGTGGYTF
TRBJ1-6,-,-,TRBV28,TGTGCCAGCAGTTTATTTGGCCGGGAGGACTCACCCCTCCACTTT,CASSLFGREDSPLHF
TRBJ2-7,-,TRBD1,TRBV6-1,TGTGCCAGCAGTGAGGGCACAGGGGATTCCTACGAGCAGTACTTC,CASSEGTGDSYEQYF
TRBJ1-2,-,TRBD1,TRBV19,TGTGCCAGTAGGGCCCAGGGGGACTATGGCTACACCTTC,CASRAQGDYGYTF
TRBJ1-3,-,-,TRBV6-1,TGTGCCAGCAGTGCGGATGGGCCCGCGATGTGGAACACCATATATTTT,CASSADGPAMWNTIYF
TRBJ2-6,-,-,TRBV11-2,TGTGCCAGCAGCCCCCTCCAGTCCTCTGGGGCCAACGTCCTGACTTTC,CASSPLQSSGANVLTF
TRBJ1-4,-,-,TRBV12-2,TGTGCAAGTCGCTTAGCGTGCCCCCTAGGTGGGTCGCGGGAAAAACTGTTTTTT,CASRLACPLGGSREKLFF
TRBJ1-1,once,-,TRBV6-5,TGTGCCAGCAGCCCGAGAGGCGGGGTCACTGAAGCTTTCTTT,CASSPRGGVTEAFF
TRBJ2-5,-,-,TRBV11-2,TGTGCCAGCAGCTTCCTGAGAGGGGGGGCCCAAGAGACCCAGTACTTC,CASSFLRGGAQETQYF
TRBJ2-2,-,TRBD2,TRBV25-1,TGTGCCAGCGAAGGTAGCGGGGGCCACACCGGGGAGCTGTTTTTT,CASEGSGGHTGELFF
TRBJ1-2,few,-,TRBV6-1,TGTGCCAGCAGTGGAGTCTTGACTGGGGGCTACACCTTC,CASSGVLTGGYTF
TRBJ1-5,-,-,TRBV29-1,TGCAGCGTTGAAGAATGTCCGGACTCCCCGTATAGCAATCAGCCCCAGCATTTT,CSVEECPDSPYSNQPQHF
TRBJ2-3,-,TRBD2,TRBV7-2,TGTGCCAGCAGCACCCTAGCGGGGGGGCCTGGTACGCAGTATTTT,CASSTLAGGPGTQYF
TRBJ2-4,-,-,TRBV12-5,TGTGCTAGTGGTTTGAGACAAGTTCAGTACTTC,CASGLRQVQYF
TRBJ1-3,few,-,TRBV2,TGTGCCAGCAGTGAAGCGTCATTAGTGAACTCTGGAAACACCATATATTTT,CASSEASLVNSGNTIYF
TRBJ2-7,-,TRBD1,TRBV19,TGTGCCAGTAGTATGGGGACAGGGGGCCTCTACGAGCAGTACTTC,CASSMGTGGLYEQYF
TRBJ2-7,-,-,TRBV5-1,TGCGCCAGCAGCTCGTCAGCGGCATACGAGCAGTACTTC,CASSSSAAYEQYF
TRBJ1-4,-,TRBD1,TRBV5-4,TGTGCCAGCAGCTCCGGGACAGGGCAGGAAAAACTGTTTTTT,CASSSGTGQEKLFF
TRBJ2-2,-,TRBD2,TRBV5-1,TGCGCCAGCAGCTTGTCTGGACTAGCGGGGGGTAACGGGGAGCTGTTTTTT,CASSLSGLAGGNGELFF
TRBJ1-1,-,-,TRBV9,TGTGCCAGCAGCCCACAGGGATACGAAACTGAAGCTTTCTTT,CASSPQGYETEAFF
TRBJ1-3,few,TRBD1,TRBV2,TGTGCCAGCAGGGAAAGACAGGGCTTCGTGGGAAACACCATATATTTT,CASRERQGFVGNTIYF
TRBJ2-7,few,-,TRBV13,TGTGCCAGCACCCTCGAGGGGGGGCAGTCCTACGAGCAGTACTTC,CASTLEGGQSYEQYF
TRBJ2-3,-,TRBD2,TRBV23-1,TGCGCCAGCCCCACGGGCTCTAGCGGGGGCCGGGATACGCAGTATTTT,CASPTGSSGGRDTQYF
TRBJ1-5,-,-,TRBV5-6,TGTGCCAGCAGCTTGATTAGGGGCCTAAATAGCAATCAGCCCCAGCATTTT,CASSLIRGLNSNQPQHF
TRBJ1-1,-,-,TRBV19,TGTGCCAGTAGTATAGACCGCGCCATGAACACTGAAGCTTTCTTT,CASSIDRAMNTEAFF
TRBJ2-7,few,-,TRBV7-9,TGTGCCAGCAGCTCAATAACTAGCCCGTCCTACGAGCAGTACTTC,CASSSITSPSYEQYF
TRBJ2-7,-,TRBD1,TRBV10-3,TGTGCCATCAGTGACATAACAGGGGCCCGCGAGCAGTACTTC,CAISDITGAREQYF
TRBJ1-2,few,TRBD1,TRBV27,TGTGCCAGCAGTGGGGACAGGACAAGGGGTGGCTACACCTTC,CASSGDRTRGGYTF
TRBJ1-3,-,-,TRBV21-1,TGTGCCAGCGGGGAGAGCTCTGGAAACACCATATATTTT,CASGESSGNTIYF
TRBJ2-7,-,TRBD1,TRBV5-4,TGTGCCAGCAGCCCGGGACAGGGGGATTACGAGCAGTACTTC,CASSPGQGDYEQYF
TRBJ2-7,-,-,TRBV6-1,TGTGCCAGCAGCCCTGGGACACCCTCCTACGAGCAGTACTTC,CASSPGTPSYEQYF
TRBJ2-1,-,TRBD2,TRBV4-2,TGTGCCAGCAGCTCCGGGACTAGCGGGAGTAATGAGCAGTTCTTC,CASSSGTSGSNEQFF
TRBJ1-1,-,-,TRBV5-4,TGTGCCAGCAGCCGAAGAAGTTACGGGAACACTGAAGCTTTCTTT,CASSRRSYGNTEAFF
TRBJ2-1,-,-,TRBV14,TGTGCCAGCAGCCCGAGGGCTTTAAATGAGCAGTTCTTC,CASSPRALNEQFF
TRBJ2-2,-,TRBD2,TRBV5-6,TGTGCCAGCAGCTTGATCACTGTGGTAGCGGGGGGCACCGGGGAGCTGTTTTTT,CASSLITVVAGGTGELFF
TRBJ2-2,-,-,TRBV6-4,TGTGCCAGCAAGGACAGATACACCGGGGAGCTGTTTTTT,CASKDRYTGELFF
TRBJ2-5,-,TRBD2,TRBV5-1,TGCGCCAGCAGCGATGCGGGGGGGCTGGAGACCCAGTACTTC,CASSDAGGLETQYF